The 21 T cell receptor beta chains presented below share a single source sample, sequenced in a study of blood T cell repertoires in COVID-19. Produced via immunoSEQ multiplex PCR; TCRdb's table is partial and in-frame only. The repertoire holds more than 250,000 clones, with over 75% as singletons. Sequencing input: PBMCs or T cells enriched from blood (not recorded which). Every receptor here comes from a man aged 25 to 40 who had recovered from COVID-19.

V and J are TRBV27 and TRBJ1-2; D perhaps matches TRBD1 (5 bases). V was clipped by 10 bases and J by 6 bases, with 12 bases between them. The length of the CDR3 is 11 residues. CDR1 is MNHEY and CDR2 is SMNVEV in the germline V gene (reference sequence). The CDR3 DNA follows: TGTGCCACCCTGTGGGGGGATGGCTACACCTTC. Translated: CATLWGDGYTF.

The rearrangement uses TRBV7-2 and TRBJ2-1, with 9 bases aligning to TRBD2. This CDR3 region has 15 residues. CDR1 and CDR2 from the germline V gene are SGHTA and FQGNSA. The V gene end was trimmed by 1 base and the J gene end by 6 bases; junction bases not matched to a gene: 4. The CDR3 sequence: CASSLVASGVNEQFF. The CDR3 coding sequence is TGTGCCAGCAGCTTAGTGGCTAGCGGGGTCAATGAGCAGTTCTTC.

The chain is built from TRBV27 and TRBJ1-1, with D perhaps TRBD1 (5 bases). The V end lost 4 bases, the J end lost 4 bases, and 13 bases lay between the germline ends. Germline values: CDR1 MNHEY, CDR2 SMNVEV (reference sequence). The CDR3 runs 14 residues. CDR3 residues: CASSSQTVATEAFF. CDR3 coding DNA: TGTGCCAGCAGTTCACAGACAGTGGCCACTGAAGCTTTCTTT.

This chain joins TRBV27 and TRBJ1-1, with D possibly TRBD1 on 5 matching bases. The CDR3 is made up of 17 amino acids. The germline CDR1 and CDR2 sequences are MNHEY and SMNVEV (reference sequence). Trimming removed 6 bases from V and 4 bases from J, with 24 bases in between. CDR3 bases: TGTGCCAGCAGGGGGACTCCAGGATTATCCCTGGGCACTGAAGCTTTCTTT. It yields the protein CASRGTPGLSLGTEAFF.

This chain connects TRBV27 to TRBJ2-3, with TRBD1 identical over 7 bases. Germline assignment: CDR1 MNHEY and CDR2 SMNVEV (reference sequence). CDR3 length equals 13 residues. J was trimmed by 9 bases and V by 6 bases; bases with no gene match: 9. In DNA, the CDR3 is TGTGCCAGCAGACAGGGGCCCTCCCCGACGCAGTATTTT. Its protein is CASRQGPSPTQYF.

The chain uses TRBV5-4 and TRBJ2-1; 14 bases line up with TRBD2. The CDR3 spans 15 residues. Germline assignment: CDR1 SGHNT and CDR2 YYREEE (reference sequence). After removal of 5 bases from V and 6 bases from J, the junction contained 4 bases not matched to a gene. The CDR3 sequence: CASSPTSGGANEQFF. CDR3 nucleotide sequence: TGTGCCAGCAGTCCGACTAGCGGGGGGGCCAATGAGCAGTTCTTC.

The V and J genes are TRBV19 and TRBJ1-5; no firm D call. The V and J ends lost 3 bases and 6 bases respectively, with 6 bases between them. From germline, CDR1 is LNHDA and CDR2 SQIVND (reference sequence). This CDR3 has 12 amino acids. CDR3 bases: TGTGCCAGTAGTATGCCGGGTCAGCCCCAGCATTTT. Residues: CASSMPGQPQHF.

The J gene is TRBJ1-4, the V gene TRBV29-1; 8 nucleotides align to TRBD1. The CDR3 consists of 13 residues. The germline V gene has CDR1 SQVTM and CDR2 ANQGSEA. V shed 7 bases and J 4 bases; nucleotides not matched to a gene: 5. The CDR3 is CSARTGSNEKLFF. CDR3 coding DNA: TGCAGCGCCCGGACAGGGAGTAATGAAAAACTGTTTTTT.

J is TRBJ1-2 and V is TRBV10-3; D gene ambiguous. The CDR3 has 15 amino acids. Germline V CDR1 and CDR2: ENHRY, SYGVKD. V lost 5 bases and J 4 bases, leaving 17 bases between the germline ends. This CDR3 is CAISSPTSGVYGYTF. CDR3 DNA sequence: TGTGCCATCAGTTCACCTACGAGCGGAGTCTATGGCTACACCTTC.

The chain uses TRBV7-2 and TRBJ1-5; TRBD1 aligns across 7 bases. CDR1 and CDR2 from the germline V gene are SGHTA and FQGNSA. V was pared by 3 bases and J by 7 bases, with 3 bases of the junction left unmatched. This CDR3 region has 13 residues. CDR3 nucleotide sequence: TGTGCCAGCAGCTTGAGGGGGCAGCAGCCCCAGCATTTT. This sequence encodes CASSLRGQQPQHF.

This sequence joins TRBV12-3 or TRBV12-4 and TRBJ2-7; D is possibly TRBD2 (5 bases). This CDR3 has 13 residues. The germline V and J ends were trimmed by 5 bases and 2 bases, with 10 bases remaining between them. CDR3 sequence: CASSRPGTYEQYF. The CDR3, as DNA: TGTGCCAGCAGTCGGCCGGGGACCTACGAGCAGTACTTC.

The chain links TRBV5-1 to TRBJ1-4, with D possibly TRBD1 on 5 matching bases. V was shortened by 4 bases and J by 4 bases, with 11 bases between the two germline ends. The CDR3 loop spans 14 amino acids. From germline, CDR1 is SGHRS and CDR2 YFSETQ. The CDR3 loop is CASSPGGVNEKLFF. CDR3 bases: TGCGCCAGCAGCCCCGGGGGGGTTAATGAAAAACTGTTTTTT.

The chain links TRBV5-1 to TRBJ2-7; D is uncertain. Trimming cost V 4 bases and J 0 bases, with 8 bases left between them. Germline V gene data show CDR1 as SGHRS and CDR2 as YFSETQ. The CDR3 extends over 13 amino acids. The CDR3 DNA is TGCGCCAGCAGCGAGGCCTCCTCCTACGAGCAGTACTTC. Translating gives CASSEASSYEQYF.

The V gene is TRBV2, the J gene TRBJ2-2; 7 bases are shared with TRBD1. Germline CDR1 SNHLY, CDR2 FYNNEI. V lost 7 bases, J lost 4 bases, and 6 bases stayed unmatched. The CDR3 is 14 residues long. DNA of the CDR3: TGTGCCAGCACTCTTTACAGGGGCACCGGGGAGCTGTTTTTT. This translates into CASTLYRGTGELFF.

The gene calls are TRBV12-3 or TRBV12-4 and TRBJ1-2; D uncertain. CDR3 length: 13 residues. The V and J ends lost 1 base and 4 bases respectively, with 7 bases between them. CDR3 DNA sequence: TGTGCCAGCAGTTTAGGGCTTACCTATGGCTACACCTTC. It codes for CASSLGLTYGYTF.

V usage is TRBV10-3 and J usage is TRBJ1-1, with TRBD1 matching 7 bases. CDR1 is ENHRY and CDR2 is SYGVKD in the germline V gene. CDR3 length: 14 residues. Unmatched junction bases numbered 5, after V lost 6 bases and J lost 1 base. The CDR3 region has the DNA TGTGCCATCAGCACAGGGGCGACGAACACTGAAGCTTTCTTT. Its protein is CAISTGATNTEAFF.

This rearrangement joins TRBV7-2 to TRBJ2-3; TRBD2 matches 7 bases. CDR1 is SGHTA, CDR2 FQGNSA, per germline. CDR3 size: 16 residues. V was clipped by 2 bases and J by 3 bases; unmatched bases: 8. The CDR3 bases are TGTGCCAGCAGCTTAAATCGGGCGGGGGTGACAGATACGCAGTATTTT. Protein product: CASSLNRAGVTDTQYF.

This clone was detected only a few times. V and J are TRBV2 and TRBJ1-2; tentatively, D is TRBD1 (6 bases). This CDR3 region has 17 residues. CDR1 is SNHLY and CDR2 is FYNNEI in the germline V gene. V dropped 6 bases and J dropped 2 bases, with 22 bases sitting between them. CDR3 in DNA: TGTGCCAGCAGGCCGTGGACAGAGGGATATTTAAACTATGGCTACACCTTC. Translated: CASRPWTEGYLNYGYTF. The full variable domain, its missing parts supplied by reference TRBV2 and TRBJ1-2, is EPEVTQTPSHQVTQMGQEVILRCVPISNHLYFYWYRQILGQKVEFLVSFYNNEISEKSEIFDDQFSVERPDGSNFTLKIRSTKLEDSAMYFCASRPWTEGYLNYGYTFGSGTRLTVV.

This rearrangement joins TRBV27 to TRBJ1-5; 8 bases fit TRBD1. Losses at the gene ends were 6 bases for V and 4 bases for J; bases not matched to a gene: 8. The CDR3 totals 15 residues. CDR1 is MNHEY, CDR2 SMNVEV, per germline (reference sequence). CDR3 protein: CASSLGQGPNQPQHF. The CDR3 DNA reads TGTGCCAGCAGCCTCGGACAGGGACCGAATCAGCCCCAGCATTTT.

Worth noting for this clone: Additional DNA sequences in this sample encode the identical CDR3. This chain uses TRBV7-9 with TRBJ2-5; D remains unclear. V was trimmed by 5 bases and J by 2 bases, leaving 3 bases between them. This CDR3 is built from 11 residues. Germline V gives CDR1 SEHNR, CDR2 FQNEAQ (reference sequence). Here the CDR3 DNA reads TGTGCCAGCAGCCTACAAGAGACCCAGTACTTC. Its translation is CASSLQETQYF. Filled out from reference TRBV7-9 and TRBJ2-5, the complete variable domain reads DTGVSQNPRHKITKRGQNVTFRCDPISEHNRLYWYRQTLGQGPEFLTYFQNEAQLEKSRLLSDRFSAERPKGSFSTLEIQRTEQGDSAMYLCASSLQETQYFGPGTRLLVL.

This clone was seen a handful of times. This rearrangement joins TRBV6-6 to TRBJ2-2, with 11 nucleotides matching TRBD2. J gave up 6 bases and V 5 bases, and 14 bases lay outside the gene matches. Germline V gives CDR1 MNHNY, CDR2 SVGAGI (reference sequence). CDR3 length: 18 amino acids. The CDR3 coding sequence is TGTGCCAGCAGTCAGAGGACTAGCGGGTTAAAGCCCCCCGGGGAGCTGTTTTTT. Encoded protein: CASSQRTSGLKPPGELFF.